Shown below are 2 T cell receptor beta chains from a single sample sequenced in a study. TCRdb passed the RT-PCR reads through MiXCR, listing each CDR3 protein once. This sample has fewer than 800,000 distinct CDR3 sequences; 14% occur once, and the top ten carry about 3.9%. The source material was memory CD4+ T cells from blood. The receptor set was obtained from a female donor in good health, serving as a healthy control.

This clonotype was seen many times. The V and J genes are TRBV7-2 and TRBJ2-3; 8 nucleotides align to TRBD1. V gave up 3 bases and J gave up 5 bases; unmatched junction bases: 7. The CDR3 totals 15 residues. CDR1 and CDR2 (germline): SGHTA, FQGNSA. CDR3 coding DNA: TGTGCCAGCAGCTTCAGGCAGGGGGCAGGAGATACGCAGTATTTT. This sequence encodes CASSFRQGAGDTQYF.

This clonotype was found many times. V gene TRBV29-1 combines with J gene TRBJ2-2; 7 bases agree with TRBD1. The germline V gene encodes CDR1 SQVTM and CDR2 ANQGSEA. The CDR3 length is 14 residues. V was clipped by 7 bases and J by 0 bases; unmatched bases: 5. The CDR3 DNA follows: TGCAGCGCGGGAACAGGGGCGAACACCGGGGAGCTGTTTTTT. Protein sequence: CSAGTGANTGELFF.